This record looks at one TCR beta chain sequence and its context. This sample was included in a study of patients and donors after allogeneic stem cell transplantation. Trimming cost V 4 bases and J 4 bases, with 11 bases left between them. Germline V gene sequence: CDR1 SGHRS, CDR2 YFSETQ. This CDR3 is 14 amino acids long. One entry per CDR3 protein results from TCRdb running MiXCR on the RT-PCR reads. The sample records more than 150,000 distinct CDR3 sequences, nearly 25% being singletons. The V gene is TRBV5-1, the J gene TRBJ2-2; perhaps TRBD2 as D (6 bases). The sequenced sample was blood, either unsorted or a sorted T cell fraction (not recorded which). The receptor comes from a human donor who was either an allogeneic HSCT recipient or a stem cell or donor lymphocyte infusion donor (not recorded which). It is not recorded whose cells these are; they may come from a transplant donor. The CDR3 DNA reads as TGCGCCAGCAGCCCAGGAGCGGGCACCGGGGAGCTGTTTTTT. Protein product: CASSPGAGTGELFF.